This T cell receptor (beta chain) is drawn from a study of T cell changes during pregnancy in multiple sclerosis. Sequencing used immunoSEQ multiplex PCR; TCRdb keeps in-frame clones, though not all of them. The data contain around 70,000 clones, approximately 92% of them singletons. The CDR3 spans 12 residues. CDR1 is SGHTA, CDR2 FQGNSA, per germline. V was shortened by 1 base and J by 9 bases, with 7 bases between the two germline ends. The sample was peripheral blood, taken in the second trimester of pregnancy. The clonotype originates from a female donor in good health, enrolled as a control in a pregnancy study. This chain links TRBV7-2 with TRBJ2-1; D unresolved. CDR3 in amino acids: CASSLGYREQFF. CDR3 coding DNA: TGTGCCAGCAGCTTAGGCTACCGTGAGCAGTTCTTC.